This T cell receptor (beta chain) was captured in a study of T cell changes during pregnancy in multiple sclerosis. The method was immunoSEQ multiplex PCR; TCRdb's version includes in-frame clones alone and lacks a portion of them. The sample contains 50,000 to 80,000 clones, about 91% of which appear only once. The CDR3 is 13 amino acids. Germline values: CDR1 MNHEY, CDR2 SVGAGI. V was cut by 2 bases and J by 6 bases, with 11 bases left in between. Source: CD8+ T cells from peripheral blood mononuclear cells, taken before pregnancy. The origin of this receptor is a female donor with multiple sclerosis, enrolled in a pregnancy study. The gene calls are TRBV6-5 and TRBJ2-7, with D possibly being TRBD1 (5 bases). This CDR3 is CASSYTWGSEQYF. Here the CDR3 DNA reads TGTGCCAGCAGTTACACATGGGGCTCCGAGCAGTACTTC.